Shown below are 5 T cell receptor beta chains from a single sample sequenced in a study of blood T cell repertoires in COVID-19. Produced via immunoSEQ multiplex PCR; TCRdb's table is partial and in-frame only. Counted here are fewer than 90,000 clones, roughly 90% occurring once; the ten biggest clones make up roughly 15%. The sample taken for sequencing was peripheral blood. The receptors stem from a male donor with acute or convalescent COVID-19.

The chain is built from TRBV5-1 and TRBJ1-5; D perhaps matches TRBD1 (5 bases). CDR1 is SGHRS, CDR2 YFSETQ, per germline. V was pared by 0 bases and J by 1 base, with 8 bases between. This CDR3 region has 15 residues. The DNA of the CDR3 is TGCGCCAGCAGCTTGGGCGCAGGGAGCAATCAGCCCCAGCATTTT. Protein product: CASSLGAGSNQPQHF.

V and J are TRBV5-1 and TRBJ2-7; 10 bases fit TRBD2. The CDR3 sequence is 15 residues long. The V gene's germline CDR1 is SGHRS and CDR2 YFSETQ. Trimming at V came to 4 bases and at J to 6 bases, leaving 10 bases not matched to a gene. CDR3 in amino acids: CASSPDPGLASEQYF. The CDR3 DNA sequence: TGCGCCAGCAGCCCAGATCCGGGACTAGCGAGCGAGCAGTACTTC. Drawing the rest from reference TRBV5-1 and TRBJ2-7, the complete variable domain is KAGVTQTPRYLIKTRGQQVTLSCSPISGHRSVSWYQQTPGQGLQFLFEYFSETQRNKGNFPGRFSGRQFSNSRSEMNVSTLELGDSALYLCASSPDPGLASEQYFGPGTRLTVT.

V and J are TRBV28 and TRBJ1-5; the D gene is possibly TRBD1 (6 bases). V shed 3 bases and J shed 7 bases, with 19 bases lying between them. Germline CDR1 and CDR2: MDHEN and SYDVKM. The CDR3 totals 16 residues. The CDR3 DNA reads TGTGCCAGCAGTTTCCAGGCCAACAGGGAAGACCAGCCCCAGCATTTT. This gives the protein CASSFQANREDQPQHF.

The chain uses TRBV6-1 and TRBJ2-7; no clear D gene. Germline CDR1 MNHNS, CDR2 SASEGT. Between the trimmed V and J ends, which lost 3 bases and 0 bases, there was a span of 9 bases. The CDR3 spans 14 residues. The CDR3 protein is CASSEFGFSYEQYF. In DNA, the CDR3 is TGTGCCAGCAGTGAGTTCGGTTTCTCCTACGAGCAGTACTTC.

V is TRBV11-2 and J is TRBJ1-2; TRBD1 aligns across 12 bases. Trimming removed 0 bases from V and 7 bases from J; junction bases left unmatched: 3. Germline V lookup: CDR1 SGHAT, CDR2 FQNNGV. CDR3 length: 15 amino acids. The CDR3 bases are TGTGCCAGCAGCTTAGATCAGGGACAGGGGGCTGGCTACACCTTC. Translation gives CASSLDQGQGAGYTF. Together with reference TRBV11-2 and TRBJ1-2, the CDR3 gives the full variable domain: EAGVAQSPRYKIIEKRQSVAFWCNPISGHATLYWYQQILGQGPKLLIQFQNNGVVDDSQLPKDRFSAERLKGVDSTLKIQPAKLEDSAVYLCASSLDQGQGAGYTFGSGTRLTVV.